This TCR beta chain was sequenced during a study of blood T cell repertoires in COVID-19. There are 14 residues in the CDR3. V was cut by 3 bases and J by 8 bases, with 13 bases left in between. Germline CDR1 MNHNS, CDR2 SASEGT. TCRdb's table, derived via immunoSEQ multiplex PCR, lists solely in-frame clones and lacks some. The repertoire holds about 280,000 clones, with around 90% as singletons. The source material was peripheral blood. This receptor was identified in a middle-aged man with acute or convalescent COVID-19. The chain has TRBV6-1 and TRBJ2-2, with D perhaps matching TRBD2 (5 bases). CDR3 DNA: TGTGCCAGCAGTGATAACCGGTGGGAGGGGGAGCTGTTTTTT. It yields the protein CASSDNRWEGELFF.